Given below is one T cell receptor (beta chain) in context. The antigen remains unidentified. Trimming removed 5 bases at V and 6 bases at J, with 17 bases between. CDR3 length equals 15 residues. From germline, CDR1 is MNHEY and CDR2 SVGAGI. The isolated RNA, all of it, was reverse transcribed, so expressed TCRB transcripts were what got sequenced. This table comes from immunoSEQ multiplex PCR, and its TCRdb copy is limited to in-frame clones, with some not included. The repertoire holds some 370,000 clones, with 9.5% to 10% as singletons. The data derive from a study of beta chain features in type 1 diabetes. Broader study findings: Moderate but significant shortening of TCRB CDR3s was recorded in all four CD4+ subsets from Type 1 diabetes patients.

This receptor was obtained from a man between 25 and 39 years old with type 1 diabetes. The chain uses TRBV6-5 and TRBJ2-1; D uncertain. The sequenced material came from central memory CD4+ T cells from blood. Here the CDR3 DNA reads TGTGCCAGCAGTCACGAAGGAAGCCTCCGCAATGAGCAGTTCTTC. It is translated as CASSHEGSLRNEQFF.